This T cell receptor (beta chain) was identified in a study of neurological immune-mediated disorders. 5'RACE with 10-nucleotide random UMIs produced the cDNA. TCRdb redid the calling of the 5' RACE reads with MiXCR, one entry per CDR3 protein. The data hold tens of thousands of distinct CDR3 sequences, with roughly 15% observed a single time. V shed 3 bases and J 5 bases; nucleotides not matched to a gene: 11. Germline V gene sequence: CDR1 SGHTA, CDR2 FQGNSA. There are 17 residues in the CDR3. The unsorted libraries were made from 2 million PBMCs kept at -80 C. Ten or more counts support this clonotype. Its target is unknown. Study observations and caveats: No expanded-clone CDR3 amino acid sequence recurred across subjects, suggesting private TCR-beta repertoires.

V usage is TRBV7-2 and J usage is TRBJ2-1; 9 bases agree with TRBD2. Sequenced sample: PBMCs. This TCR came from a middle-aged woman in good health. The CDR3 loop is CASSFFSRGGPNNEQFF. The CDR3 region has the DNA TGTGCCAGCAGCTTTTTTTCGCGGGGGGGCCCGAACAATGAGCAGTTCTTC. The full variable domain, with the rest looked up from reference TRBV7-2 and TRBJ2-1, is GAGVSQSPSNKVTEKGKDVELRCDPISGHTALYWYRQSLGQGLEFLIYFQGNSAPDKSGLPSDRFSAERTGGSVSTLTIQRTQQEDSAVYLCASSFFSRGGPNNEQFFGPGTRLTVL.